This T cell receptor (beta chain) was obtained from a study of technical replicates of blood from four donors. Germline-derived CDR1 and CDR2 are GTSNPN and SVGIG (reference sequence). The V gene lost 5 bases and the J gene lost 0 bases, with 11 bases spanning the gap. The length of the CDR3 is 14 residues. Produced via immunoSEQ multiplex PCR; TCRdb's table is partial and in-frame only. This table holds around 77,000 clones, 92% found once. The V and J genes are TRBV30 and TRBJ2-1; D may be TRBD2 (7 bases). The receptor was isolated from a human donor in good health. The sample comprised T cells isolated from PBMCs. CDR3 residues: CAWVGGGSYNEQFF. The CDR3 nucleotides read TGTGCCTGGGTGGGAGGGGGCTCCTACAATGAGCAGTTCTTC.